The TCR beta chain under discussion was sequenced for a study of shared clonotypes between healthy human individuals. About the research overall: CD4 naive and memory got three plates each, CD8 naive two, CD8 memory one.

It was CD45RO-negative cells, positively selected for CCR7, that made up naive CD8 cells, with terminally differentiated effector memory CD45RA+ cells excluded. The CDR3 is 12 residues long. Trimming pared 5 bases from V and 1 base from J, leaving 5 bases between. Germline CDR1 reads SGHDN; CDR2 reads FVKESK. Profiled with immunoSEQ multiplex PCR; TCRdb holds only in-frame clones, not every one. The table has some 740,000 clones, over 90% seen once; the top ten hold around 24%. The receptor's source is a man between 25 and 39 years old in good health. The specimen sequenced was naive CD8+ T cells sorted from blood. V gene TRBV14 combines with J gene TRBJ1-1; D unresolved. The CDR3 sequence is CASSEGNTEAFF. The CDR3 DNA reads TGTGCCAGCAGCGAAGGGAACACTGAAGCTTTCTTT.